These T cell receptor beta chains were read from a single sample in a study of CD8+CD57+ T cells in acquired aplastic anemia. In TCRdb, the reads were re-called with MiXCR into one record per CDR3 protein. The table shows 150,000 to 200,000 distinct CDR3 sequences, with around half occurring only once. The specimen was sorted CD4+, CD8+, or CD8+CD57+ T cells (not recorded which) from PBMCs. The source of these receptors is a human donor with aplastic anemia. The CDR3 runs from the conserved cysteine through the conserved F or W. D genes are given only for firm matches. Clone size, where shown, is once, few, many, or a class for clones that have expanded.

abundance,d_gene,j_gene,v_gene,CDR3nt,CDR3aa
few,.,TRBJ1-4,TRBV7-9,TGTGCCAGCAGCCCATGGGACGTTAATGAAAAACTGTTTTTT,CASSPWDVNEKLFF
many,TRBD2,TRBJ2-5,TRBV5-5,TGTGCCAGCAGCTTGGTGCCAGCGGGGGAGACCCAGTACTTC,CASSLVPAGETQYF
.,TRBD1,TRBJ1-2,TRBV20-1,TGCAGTGCTGAGCGACAGGGGGTTGTTTTTGGCTACACCTTC,CSAERQGVVFGYTF
.,.,TRBJ2-7,TRBV20-1,TGCAGTGCTAGGAGCAGGGGAGTTTTCTACGAGCAGTACTTC,CSARSRGVFYEQYF
.,TRBD2,TRBJ2-7,TRBV20-1,TGCAGTGCTGGTTTTAGCGGGGCTGCCGACTACGAGCAGTACTTC,CSAGFSGAADYEQYF
.,.,TRBJ1-1,TRBV2,TGTGCCAGCACAGGACAGCCGAACACTGGAGCTCTCTTT,CASTGQPNTGALF
.,.,TRBJ1-4,TRBV29-1,TGCAGGGCTGAGGGAGAAAAACTGTTTTTT,CRAEGEKLFF
.,.,TRBJ1-1,TRBV29-1,TGCGGCGTGTGGGGCTGGTGGGACACTGAAGCTTTCTTT,CGVWGWWDTEAFF
.,TRBD2,TRBJ2-1,TRBV11-2,TGTGCCAGCAGCTTAGTTACCGCGGGAGGGCCTCGGTTTCTGTTCTTC,CASSLVTAGGPRFLFF
once,.,TRBJ2-3,TRBV12-3/TRBV12-4,TGTGCCAGCAGTTCGGCAGGGGCGCCCACAGATACGCAGTATTTT,CASSSAGAPTDTQYF
.,.,TRBJ2-3,TRBV7-9,TGTGCCAGCAGCTTATTTGGCGACGTGGATACGCAGTATTTT,CASSLFGDVDTQYF
many,.,TRBJ1-2,TRBV9,TGTGCCAGCAGCCCTCCGGGGACGGACTATGGCTACACCTTC,CASSPPGTDYGYTF
many,.,TRBJ1-2,TRBV19,TGTGCCAGTAGTGAAGGGCTCTATGGCTACACCTTC,CASSEGLYGYTF
many,.,TRBJ2-6,TRBV24-1,TGTGCCACCAGTTGGTCCGGGTCCGGGGCCAACGTCCTGACTTTC,CATSWSGSGANVLTF
.,TRBD2,TRBJ2-1,TRBV7-7,TGTGCTAGCAGCTTACGGACTAGCGGGGGGGGTGAGCAGTTCTTC,CASSLRTSGGGEQFF
many,.,TRBJ2-3,TRBV6-4,TGTGCCAGCAGTGACCGATGGTCAGGGACCACAGATACGCAGTATTTT,CASSDRWSGTTDTQYF
few,.,TRBJ1-6,TRBV20-1,TGCAGTGCTCCCCTCAAAGAGCATTCACCCCTCCACTTT,CSAPLKEHSPLHF
.,.,TRBJ2-1,TRBV20-1,TGCAGTGCTGGGCACAATGAGCAGTTCTTC,CSAGHNEQFF
few,TRBD1,TRBJ1-4,TRBV3-1,TGTGCCAGCAGCCAAACGGAGCGGGACAGTAAACTGTTTTTT,CASSQTERDSKLFF
.,TRBD1,TRBJ1-2,TRBV2,TGTGCCAGCGGACAGGTTAATTGTGGCTACACCTTC,CASGQVNCGYTF
.,TRBD2,TRBJ2-3,TRBV11-2,TGTGCCAGCAGCGCGATGGGACTAGCTGGTACCGATACGCAGTATTTT,CASSAMGLAGTDTQYF
many,TRBD1,TRBJ1-1,TRBV6-1,TGTGCCAGCAGAAGGACAGGGCCCACTGAAGCTTTCTTT,CASRRTGPTEAFF
.,.,TRBJ1-2,TRBV19,TGTGCCAGTAGTATGGGAGGGTTCAACTATGGCTACACCTTC,CASSMGGFNYGYTF
few,TRBD1,TRBJ2-5,TRBV7-9,TGTGCCAGCAGGGGGACAGGGCAAGAGACCCAGTACTTC,CASRGTGQETQYF
many,.,TRBJ1-1,TRBV19,TGTGCCAGTAATTGGAACATGAACACTGAAGCTTTCTTT,CASNWNMNTEAFF
.,.,TRBJ1-6,TRBV2,TGTGCCGGGCTGATAGGGGGCTATAATTCACCCCTCCACTTT,CAGLIGGYNSPLHF
many,TRBD1,TRBJ2-3,TRBV5-8,TGTGCCAGCAGCGGGACAGGGGGACATGATACGCAGTATTTT,CASSGTGGHDTQYF
.,.,TRBJ1-1,TRBV7-6,TGTGCTAGCAGCTTAAACGAGGACACTGAAGCTTTCTTT,CASSLNEDTEAFF
.,.,TRBJ1-1,TRBV14,TGTGCCAGCAGTCGCCAAGCTTTCTTT,CASSRQAFF
few,.,TRBJ2-7,TRBV10-3,TGTGCCACCAGTGATCACGACCCGCTCGAGCAGTACTTC,CATSDHDPLEQYF
.,TRBD1,TRBJ1-2,TRBV7-6,TGTGCCAGCAGCCCGGGGACAGGGGCTCGTGGCTACACCTTC,CASSPGTGARGYTF
many,TRBD2,TRBJ2-3,TRBV20-1,TGCAGTGCCCTAGCGGGCGGTAACACAGATACGCAGTATTTT,CSALAGGNTDTQYF
.,TRBD1,TRBJ2-1,TRBV19,TGTGCCAGTAACACAGGGGGAGGCTCCTACAATGAGCAGTTCTTC,CASNTGGGSYNEQFF